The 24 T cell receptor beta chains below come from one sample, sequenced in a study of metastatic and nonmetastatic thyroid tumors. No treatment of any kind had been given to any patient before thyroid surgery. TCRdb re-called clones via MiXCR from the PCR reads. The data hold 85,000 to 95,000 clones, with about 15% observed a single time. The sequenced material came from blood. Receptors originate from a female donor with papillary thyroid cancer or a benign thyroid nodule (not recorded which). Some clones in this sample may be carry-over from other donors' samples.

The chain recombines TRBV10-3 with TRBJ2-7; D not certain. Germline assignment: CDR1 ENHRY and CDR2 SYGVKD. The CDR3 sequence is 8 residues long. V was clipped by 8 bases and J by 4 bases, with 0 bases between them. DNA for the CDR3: TGTGCCATCTACGAGCAGTACTTC. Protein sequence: CAIYEQYF.

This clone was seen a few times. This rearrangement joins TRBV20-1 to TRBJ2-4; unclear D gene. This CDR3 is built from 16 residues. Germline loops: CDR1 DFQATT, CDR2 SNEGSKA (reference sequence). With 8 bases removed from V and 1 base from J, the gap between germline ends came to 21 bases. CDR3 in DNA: TGCAGTACCCAACAAAGGCTACTCAGCGCCAAAAACATTCAGTACTTC. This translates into CSTQQRLLSAKNIQYF.

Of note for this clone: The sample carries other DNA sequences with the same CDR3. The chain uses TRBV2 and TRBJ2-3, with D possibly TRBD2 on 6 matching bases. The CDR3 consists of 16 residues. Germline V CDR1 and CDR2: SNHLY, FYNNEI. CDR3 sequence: CSSSASRGEYTDTQYF. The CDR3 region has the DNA TGTTCTAGCAGTGCCTCACGCGGGGAGTACACAGATACGCAGTATTTT.

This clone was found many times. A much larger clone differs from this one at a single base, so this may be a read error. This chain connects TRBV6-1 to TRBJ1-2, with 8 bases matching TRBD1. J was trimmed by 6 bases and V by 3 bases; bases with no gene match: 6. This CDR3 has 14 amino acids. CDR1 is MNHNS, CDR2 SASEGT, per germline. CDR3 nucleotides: TGTGCCAGCAGTGACGGCGACAGGGGTCATGGCTACACCTTC. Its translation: CASSDGDRGHGYTF.

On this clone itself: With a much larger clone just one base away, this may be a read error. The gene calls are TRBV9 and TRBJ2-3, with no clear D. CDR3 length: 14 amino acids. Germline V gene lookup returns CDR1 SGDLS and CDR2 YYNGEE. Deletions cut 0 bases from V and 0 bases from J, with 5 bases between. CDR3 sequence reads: CASSVGKSTDTQYF. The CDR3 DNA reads TGTGCCAGCAGCGTAGGCAAAAGCACAGATACGCAGTATTTT.

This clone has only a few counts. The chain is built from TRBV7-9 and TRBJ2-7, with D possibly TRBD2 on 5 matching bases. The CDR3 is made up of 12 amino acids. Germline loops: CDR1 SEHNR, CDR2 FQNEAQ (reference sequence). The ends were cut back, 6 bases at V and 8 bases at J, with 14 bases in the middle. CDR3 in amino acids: CASSGGPCKQYF. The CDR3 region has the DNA TGTGCCAGCAGTGGAGGACCCTGCAAGCAGTACTTC.

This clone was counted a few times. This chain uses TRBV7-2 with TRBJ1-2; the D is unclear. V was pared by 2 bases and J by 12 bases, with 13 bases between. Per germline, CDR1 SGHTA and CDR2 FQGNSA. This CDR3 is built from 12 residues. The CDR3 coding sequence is TGTGCCAGCAGCTTAAAGGAAGGTACCCACACCTTC. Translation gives CASSLKEGTHTF.

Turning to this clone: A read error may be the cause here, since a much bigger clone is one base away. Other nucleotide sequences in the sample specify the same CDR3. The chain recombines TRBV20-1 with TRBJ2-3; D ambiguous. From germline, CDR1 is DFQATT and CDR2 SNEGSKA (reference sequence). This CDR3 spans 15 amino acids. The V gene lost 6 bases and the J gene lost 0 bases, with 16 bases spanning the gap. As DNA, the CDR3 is TGCAGTGCCCCTTGGCTAGGTTTAAGCACAGATACGCAGTATTTT. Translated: CSAPWLGLSTDTQYF.

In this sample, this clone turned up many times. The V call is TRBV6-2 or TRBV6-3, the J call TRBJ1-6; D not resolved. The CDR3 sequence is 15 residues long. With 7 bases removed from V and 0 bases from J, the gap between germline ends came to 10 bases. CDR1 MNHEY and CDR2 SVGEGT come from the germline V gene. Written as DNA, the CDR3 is TGTGCCAGCAAGTGGGCCAGCTCCTATAATTCACCCCTCCACTTT. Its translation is CASKWASSYNSPLHF.

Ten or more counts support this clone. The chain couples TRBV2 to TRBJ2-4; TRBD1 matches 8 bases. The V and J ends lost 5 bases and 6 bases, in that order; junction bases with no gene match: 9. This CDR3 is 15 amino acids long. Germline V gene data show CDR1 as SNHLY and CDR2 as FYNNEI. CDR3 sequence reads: CASSLGQGGLNIQYF. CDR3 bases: TGTGCCAGCAGTTTAGGACAGGGAGGATTAAACATTCAGTACTTC.

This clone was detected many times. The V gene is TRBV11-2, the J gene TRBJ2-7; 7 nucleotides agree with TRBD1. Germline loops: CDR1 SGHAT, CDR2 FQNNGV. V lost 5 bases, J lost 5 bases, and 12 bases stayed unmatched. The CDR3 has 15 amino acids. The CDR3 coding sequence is TGTGCCAGCAGCCGGCGAGGTTTACAGGGGAACGAGCAGTACTTC. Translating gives CASSRRGLQGNEQYF.

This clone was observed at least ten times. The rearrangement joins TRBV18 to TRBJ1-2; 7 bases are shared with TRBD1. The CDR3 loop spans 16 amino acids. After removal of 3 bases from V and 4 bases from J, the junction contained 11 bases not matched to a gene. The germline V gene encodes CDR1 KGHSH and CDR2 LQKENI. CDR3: CASSPAQGTYSYGYTF. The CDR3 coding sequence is TGTGCCAGCTCACCTGCACAGGGGACCTATAGCTATGGCTACACCTTC.

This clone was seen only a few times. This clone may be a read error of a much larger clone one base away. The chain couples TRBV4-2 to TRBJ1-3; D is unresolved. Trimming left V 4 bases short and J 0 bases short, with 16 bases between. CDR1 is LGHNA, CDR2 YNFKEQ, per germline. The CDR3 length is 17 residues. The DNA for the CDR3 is TGTGCCAGCAGCCCGGGCCTGACCCTCGACTCTGGAAACACCATATATTTT. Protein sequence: CASSPGLTLDSGNTIYF.

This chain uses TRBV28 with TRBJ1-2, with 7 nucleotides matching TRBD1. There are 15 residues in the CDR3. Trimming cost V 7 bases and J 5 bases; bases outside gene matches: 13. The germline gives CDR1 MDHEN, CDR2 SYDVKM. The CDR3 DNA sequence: TGTGCCAGCATCTCCGGAGGGGGCTATAATTATGGCTACACCTTC. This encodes CASISGGGYNYGYTF.

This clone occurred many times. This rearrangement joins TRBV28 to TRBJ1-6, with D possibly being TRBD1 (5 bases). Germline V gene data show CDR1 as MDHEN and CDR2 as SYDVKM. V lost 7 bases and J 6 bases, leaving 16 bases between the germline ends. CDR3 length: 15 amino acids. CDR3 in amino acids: CASIDSAGSNSPLHF. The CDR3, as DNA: TGTGCCAGCATTGATTCGGCAGGGAGTAATTCACCCCTCCACTTT.

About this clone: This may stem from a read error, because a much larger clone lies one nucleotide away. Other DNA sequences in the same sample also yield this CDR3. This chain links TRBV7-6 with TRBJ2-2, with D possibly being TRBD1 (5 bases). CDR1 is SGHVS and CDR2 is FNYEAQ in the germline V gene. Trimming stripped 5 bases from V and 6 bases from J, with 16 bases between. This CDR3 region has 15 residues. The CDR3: CASSPGGWGPGELFF. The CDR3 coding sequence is TGTGCCAGCAGCCCCGGCGGTTGGGGCCCCGGGGAGCTGTTTTTT.

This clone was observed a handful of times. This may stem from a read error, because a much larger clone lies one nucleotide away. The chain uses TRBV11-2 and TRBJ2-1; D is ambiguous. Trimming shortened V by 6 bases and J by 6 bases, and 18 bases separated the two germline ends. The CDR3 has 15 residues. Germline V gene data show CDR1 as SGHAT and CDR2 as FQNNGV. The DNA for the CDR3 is TGTGCCAGCAGGCAGACGGTACTAACCTCCAATGAGCAGTTCTTC. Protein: CASRQTVLTSNEQFF.

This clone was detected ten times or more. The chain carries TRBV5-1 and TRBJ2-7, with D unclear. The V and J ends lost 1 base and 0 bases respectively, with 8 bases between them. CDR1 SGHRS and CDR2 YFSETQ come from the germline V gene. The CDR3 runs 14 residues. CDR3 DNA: TGCGCCAGCAGCTTGCACCTCCTCTCCTACGAGCAGTACTTC. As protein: CASSLHLLSYEQYF.

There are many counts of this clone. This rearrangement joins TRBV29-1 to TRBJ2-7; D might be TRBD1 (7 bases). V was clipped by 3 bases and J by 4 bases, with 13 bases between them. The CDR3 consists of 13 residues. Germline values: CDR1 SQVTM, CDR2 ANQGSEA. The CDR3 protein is CSVEWAGGYEQYF. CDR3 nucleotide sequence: TGCAGCGTTGAGTGGGCAGGGGGGTACGAGCAGTACTTC.

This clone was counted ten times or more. The CDR3 DNA reads TGCAGTGCTATGCGGGACTTGAACACTGAAGCTTTCTTT. Translating it yields CSAMRDLNTEAFF. The chain combines TRBV20-1 with TRBJ1-1, with D perhaps matching TRBD1 (5 bases). The CDR3 totals 13 residues. V was shortened by 4 bases and J by 0 bases, with 9 bases between the two germline ends. Germline V gene lookup returns CDR1 DFQATT and CDR2 SNEGSKA (reference sequence).

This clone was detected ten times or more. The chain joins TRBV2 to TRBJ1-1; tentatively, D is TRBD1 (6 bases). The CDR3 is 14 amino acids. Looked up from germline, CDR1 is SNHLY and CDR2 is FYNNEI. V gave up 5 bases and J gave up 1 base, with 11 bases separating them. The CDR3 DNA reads TGTGCCAGCAGTACCCAGGGGTGGAACACTGAAGCTTTCTTT. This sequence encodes CASSTQGWNTEAFF.

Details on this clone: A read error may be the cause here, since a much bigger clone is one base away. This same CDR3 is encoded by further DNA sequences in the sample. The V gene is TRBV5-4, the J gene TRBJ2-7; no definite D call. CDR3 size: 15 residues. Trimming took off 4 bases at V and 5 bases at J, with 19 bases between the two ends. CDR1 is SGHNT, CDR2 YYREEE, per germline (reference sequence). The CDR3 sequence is CASSQPTLGYNEQYF. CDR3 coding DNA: TGTGCCAGCAGCCAACCTACGCTCGGATATAACGAGCAGTACTTC.

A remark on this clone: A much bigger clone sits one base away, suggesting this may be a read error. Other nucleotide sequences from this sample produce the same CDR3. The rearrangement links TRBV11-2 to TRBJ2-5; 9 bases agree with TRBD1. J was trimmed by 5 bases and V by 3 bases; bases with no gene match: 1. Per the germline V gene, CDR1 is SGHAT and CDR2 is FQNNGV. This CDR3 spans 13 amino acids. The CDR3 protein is CASSLGQGETQYF. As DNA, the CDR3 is TGTGCCAGCAGCTTGGGACAGGGTGAGACCCAGTACTTC.

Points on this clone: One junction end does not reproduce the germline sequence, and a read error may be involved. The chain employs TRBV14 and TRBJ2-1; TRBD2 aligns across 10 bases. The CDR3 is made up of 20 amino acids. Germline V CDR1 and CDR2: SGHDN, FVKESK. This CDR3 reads CASNQAVGTSVGPNYNEQFF. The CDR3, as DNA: TGTGCCAGCAACCAAGCGGTGGGGACTAGCGTGGGTCCTAACTACAATGAGCAGTTCTTC. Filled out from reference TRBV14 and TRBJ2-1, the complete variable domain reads EAGVTQFPSHSVIEKGQTVTLRCDPISGHDNLYWYRRVMGKEIKFLLHFVKESKQDESGMPNNRFLAERTGGTYSTLKVQPAELEDSGVYFCASNQAVGTSVGPNYNEQFFGPGTRLTVL.